Sequencing of this T cell receptor (beta chain) was carried out in a study of blood T cell repertoires in COVID-19. Profiled with immunoSEQ multiplex PCR; TCRdb holds only in-frame clones, not every one. The sample contains approximately 150,000 clones, roughly 87% of which appear only once. This clone was counted between two and nine times. Germline CDR1 is LNHDA and CDR2 is SQIVND (reference sequence). V lost 8 bases, J lost 3 bases, and 17 bases lay in between. There are 15 residues in the CDR3. The chain employs TRBV19 and TRBJ1-5, with a tentative D call TRBD1 (6 bases). Sequencing input: PBMCs or T cells enriched from blood (not recorded which). This TCR was sampled from a human donor with acute COVID-19. The donor label of this sample is uncertain. The CDR3 protein is CASRLNRDTNQPQHF. CDR3 DNA sequence: TGTGCCAGTCGGCTGAACCGGGACACCAATCAGCCCCAGCATTTT.